These 17 T cell receptor beta chains originate from one sample sequenced in a study of cytomegalovirus exposure and HLA in healthy donors. PCR primers comprised 60 Vbeta and 13 Jbeta primers. Data came from immunoSEQ multiplex PCR; TCRdb stores just in-frame clones and leaves some out. The sample records approximately 160,000 clones, roughly 80% being singletons. Sequenced sample: PBMCs. These receptors were obtained from a male donor in good health and CMV-seronegative.

The V gene is TRBV29-1, the J gene TRBJ1-6; perhaps TRBD1 as D (5 bases). The CDR3 contains 13 residues. Germline CDR1 reads SQVTM; CDR2 reads ANQGSEA. V was shortened by 7 bases and J by 7 bases, with 14 bases between the two germline ends. The CDR3 DNA is TGCAGCGCCCAGACAGCGACCAATTCACCCCTCCACTTT. This encodes CSAQTATNSPLHF.

This clone was counted between two and nine times. Mismatch with germline at one junction end may stem from a read error. J is TRBJ2-1 and V is TRBV7-9; 10 nucleotides match TRBD2. Germline V gene data show CDR1 as SEHNR and CDR2 as FQNEAQ (reference sequence). The CDR3 is made up of 16 amino acids. Here the CDR3 reads CASSPQTSGSFNEQFF. In DNA, the CDR3 is TGTGCCAGCAGCCCCCAGACTAGCGGGTCCTTCAATGAGCAGTTCTTC.

This sequence joins TRBV5-1 and TRBJ1-1; D may be TRBD1 (6 bases). The germline V and J ends were trimmed by 5 bases and 1 base, with 12 bases remaining between them. The germline V gene encodes CDR1 SGHRS and CDR2 YFSETQ. CDR3 length: 14 residues. Written as DNA, the CDR3 is TGCGCCAGCAGGGCTCGGACAGCGAACACTGAAGCTTTCTTT. Its protein product is CASRARTANTEAFF.

V usage is TRBV11-2 and J usage is TRBJ1-2; 7 nucleotides agree with TRBD1. The CDR3 length is 15 residues. After removal of 5 bases from V and 4 bases from J, the junction contained 10 bases not matched to a gene. Germline CDR1 SGHAT, CDR2 FQNNGV. The CDR3 DNA reads TGTGCCAGCAGCGCTCCCCGACAGGGCCTCTATGGCTACACCTTC. Translated: CASSAPRQGLYGYTF.

The rearrangement uses TRBV9 and TRBJ2-1, with 11 bases lining up with TRBD2. CDR3 length: 15 residues. CDR1 SGDLS and CDR2 YYNGEE come from the germline V gene. V trimming: 4 bases; J trimming: 6 bases; junction bases outside the gene matches: 6. The CDR3 nucleotides are TGTGCCAGCAGCCTCCACCTAGCGGGAGGCAATGAGCAGTTCTTC. It is translated as CASSLHLAGGNEQFF.

Only a few counts were recorded for this clone. The gene calls are TRBV5-1 and TRBJ2-3; TRBD2 matches 14 bases. This CDR3 comprises 14 residues. CDR1 is SGHRS and CDR2 is YFSETQ in the germline V gene. The J segment lost 10 bases and the V segment lost 0 bases, leaving 1 base of the junction unmatched. CDR3 sequence: CASSLETSGGAQYF. CDR3 coding DNA: TGCGCCAGCAGCTTGGAGACTAGCGGGGGGGCGCAGTATTTT.

A few counts support this clone. The chain is built from TRBV4-1 and TRBJ1-4; D is ambiguous. Trimming cost V 4 bases and J 0 bases, with 9 bases left between them. CDR1 and CDR2 from the germline V gene are MGHRA and YSYEKL. CDR3 length: 15 amino acids. The chain's CDR3 is CASSLWAATNEKLFF. The CDR3 nucleotides are TGCGCCAGCAGCCTCTGGGCTGCAACTAATGAAAAACTGTTTTTT.

The chain carries TRBV25-1 and TRBJ2-2, with a possible D match to TRBD1 (5 bases). The CDR3 loop spans 16 amino acids. Germline lookup yields CDR1 MGHDK and CDR2 SYGVNS. Trimming took 6 bases from V and 3 from J, leaving 17 bases between them. The CDR3 nucleotides are TGTGCCAGCAGGTCCAACCAGGGTTCGGACACCGGGGAGCTGTTTTTT. It specifies CASRSNQGSDTGELFF.

This clone was observed a handful of times. This chain joins TRBV5-1 and TRBJ2-5; D unclear. The V end lost 3 bases, the J end lost 4 bases, and 13 bases lay between the germline ends. The CDR3 sequence is 14 residues long. Germline V CDR1 and CDR2: SGHRS, YFSETQ. The CDR3 loop reads CASSSGRVRETQYF. The CDR3 DNA follows: TGCGCCAGCAGCTCGGGTCGCGTGAGAGAGACCCAGTACTTC.

The sample holds a few counts of this clone. The V and J genes are TRBV4-1 and TRBJ2-7; 14 nucleotides match TRBD2. CDR1 is MGHRA, CDR2 YSYEKL, per germline. CDR3 length: 21 amino acids. After removal of 2 bases from V and 3 bases from J, the junction contained 18 bases not matched to a gene. DNA of the CDR3: TGCGCCAGCAGCCAACCTCTACCGGGACTAGCGGGAGTCGGTAAAAACTACGAGCAGTACTTC. This sequence encodes CASSQPLPGLAGVGKNYEQYF.

The chain recombines TRBV19 with TRBJ1-5, with unresolved D. V lost 3 bases, J lost 3 bases, and 3 bases lay in between. The CDR3 consists of 12 residues. From germline, CDR1 is LNHDA and CDR2 SQIVND (reference sequence). The CDR3 bases are TGTGCCAGTAGTATTAACAATCAGCCCCAGCATTTT. Amino acids: CASSINNQPQHF.

The sample holds one count of this clone. This chain uses TRBV28 with TRBJ2-7; TRBD1 agrees at 7 bases. CDR3 length equals 13 residues. V gave up 8 bases and J gave up 1 base; unmatched junction bases: 5. Germline values: CDR1 MDHEN, CDR2 SYDVKM. CDR3 bases: TGTGCCAGCGGGACAGCCCCTTCCTACGAGCAGTACTTC. Its translation is CASGTAPSYEQYF. The entire variable domain, with the rest obtained from reference TRBV28 and TRBJ2-7, is as follows: DVKVTQSSRYLVKRTGEKVFLECVQDMDHENMFWYRQDPGLGLRLIYFSYDVKMKEKGDIPEGYSVSREKKERFSLILESASTNQTSMYLCASGTAPSYEQYFGPGTRLTVT.

The rearrangement links TRBV6-1 to TRBJ1-6, with D perhaps TRBD1 (6 bases). The CDR3 is 15 amino acids. Trimming took 6 bases from V and 7 from J, leaving 16 bases between them. Germline V gives CDR1 MNHNS, CDR2 SASEGT. The CDR3 nucleotides read TGTGCCAGCAGATCGACAGGTTGGGGGAATTCACCCCTCCACTTT. Residues: CASRSTGWGNSPLHF.

V usage is TRBV29-1 and J usage is TRBJ1-1, with D perhaps matching TRBD1 (5 bases). V was cut by 7 bases and J by 3 bases, with 12 bases left in between. The CDR3 has 12 residues. The germline V gene has CDR1 SQVTM and CDR2 ANQGSEA. The CDR3 reads CSARIRDTEAFF. The DNA for the CDR3 is TGCAGCGCCCGGATCAGGGACACTGAAGCTTTCTTT.

A single count supports this clone. The V call is TRBV9, the J call TRBJ2-5; 13 nucleotides agree with TRBD2. Germline CDR1 SGDLS, CDR2 YYNGEE. V was pared by 2 bases and J by 1 base, with 2 bases of the junction left unmatched. The CDR3 is 16 residues long. The CDR3: CASSVGLAGVQETQYF. The CDR3 coding sequence is TGTGCCAGCAGCGTTGGACTAGCGGGGGTCCAAGAGACCCAGTACTTC.

This clone was seen only a few times. The chain has TRBV6-5 and TRBJ2-5; a possible D gene is TRBD2 (6 bases). The V end was cut by 6 bases, the J end by 4 bases, with 15 bases between. CDR3 length equals 14 residues. Germline V gene lookup returns CDR1 MNHEY and CDR2 SVGAGI. The CDR3 bases are TGTGCCAGCAGGAGTAGCGGCGAGGGAGAGACCCAGTACTTC. It encodes CASRSSGEGETQYF.

This clone has only a few counts. This chain connects TRBV5-1 to TRBJ2-3, with a tentative D call TRBD2 (6 bases). Trimming stripped 5 bases from V and 4 bases from J, with 14 bases between. This CDR3 region has 14 residues. Germline loops: CDR1 SGHRS, CDR2 YFSETQ. The CDR3 DNA reads as TGCGCCAGCAGTCGGGACTTCGAAGCAGATACGCAGTATTTT. Translated, it gives CASSRDFEADTQYF.